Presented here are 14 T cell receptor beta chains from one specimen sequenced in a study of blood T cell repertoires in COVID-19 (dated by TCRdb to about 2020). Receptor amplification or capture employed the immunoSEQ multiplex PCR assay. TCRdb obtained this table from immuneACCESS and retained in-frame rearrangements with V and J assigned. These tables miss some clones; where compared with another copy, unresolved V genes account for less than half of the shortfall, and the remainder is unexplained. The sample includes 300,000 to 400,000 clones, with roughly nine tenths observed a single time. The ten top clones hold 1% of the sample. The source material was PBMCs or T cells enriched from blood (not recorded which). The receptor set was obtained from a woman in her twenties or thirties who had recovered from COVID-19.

In nucleotides, the CDR3 is TGTGCCAGCAGCGTAGAAGGGACTCCGGTCTACAATGAGCAGTTCTTC. Translated: CASSVEGTPVYNEQFF. The chain uses TRBV9 and TRBJ2-1, with D possibly TRBD2 on 6 matching bases. V lost 0 bases, J lost 3 bases, and 13 bases lay in between. The CDR3 extends over 16 amino acids. Germline loops: CDR1 SGDLS, CDR2 YYNGEE. The complete variable domain, with remaining parts taken from reference TRBV9 and TRBJ2-1, reads DSGVTQTPKHLITATGQRVTLRCSPRSGDLSVYWYQQSLDQGLQFLIQYYNGEERAKGNILERFSAQQFPDLHSELNLSSLELGDSALYFCASSVEGTPVYNEQFFGPGTRLTVL.

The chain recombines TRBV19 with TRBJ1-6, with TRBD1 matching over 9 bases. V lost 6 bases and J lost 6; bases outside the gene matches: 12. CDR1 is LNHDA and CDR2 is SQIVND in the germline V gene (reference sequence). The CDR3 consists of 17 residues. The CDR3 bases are TGTGCCAGTAGCCGACAAGCGGGACAGGGAGGTAATTCACCCCTCCACTTT. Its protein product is CASSRQAGQGGNSPLHF.

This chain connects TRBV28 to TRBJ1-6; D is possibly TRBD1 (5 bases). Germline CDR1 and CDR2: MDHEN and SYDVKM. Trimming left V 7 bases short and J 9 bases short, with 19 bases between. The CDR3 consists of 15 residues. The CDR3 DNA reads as TGTGCCAGCACCCCCTCTAGGGGAAGTGGTTCACCCCTCCACTTT. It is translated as CASTPSRGSGSPLHF.

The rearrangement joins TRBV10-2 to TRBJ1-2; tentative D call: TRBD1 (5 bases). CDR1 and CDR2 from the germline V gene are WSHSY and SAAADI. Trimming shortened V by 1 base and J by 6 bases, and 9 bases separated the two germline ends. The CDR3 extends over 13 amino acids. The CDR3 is CASSELQAHGYTF. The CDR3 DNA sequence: TGCGCCAGCAGTGAGTTACAGGCTCATGGCTACACCTTC.

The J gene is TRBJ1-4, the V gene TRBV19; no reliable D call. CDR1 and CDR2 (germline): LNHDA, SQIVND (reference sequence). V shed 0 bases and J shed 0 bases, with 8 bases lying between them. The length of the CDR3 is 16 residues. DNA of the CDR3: TGTGCCAGTAGTATAGATCGCGACACAACTAATGAAAAACTGTTTTTT. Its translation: CASSIDRDTTNEKLFF.

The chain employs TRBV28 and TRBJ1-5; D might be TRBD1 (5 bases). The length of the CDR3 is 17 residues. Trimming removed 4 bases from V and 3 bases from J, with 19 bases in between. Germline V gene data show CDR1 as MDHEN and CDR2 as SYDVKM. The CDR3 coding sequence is TGTGCCAGCAGTTCACGTTGGGACTCGGAGAACAATCAGCCCCAGCATTTT. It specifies CASSSRWDSENNQPQHF.

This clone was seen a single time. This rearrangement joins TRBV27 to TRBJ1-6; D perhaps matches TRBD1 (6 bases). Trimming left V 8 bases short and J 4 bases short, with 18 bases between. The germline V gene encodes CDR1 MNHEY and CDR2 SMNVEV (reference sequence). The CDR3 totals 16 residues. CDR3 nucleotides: TGTGCCAGCGGGCTAAACGGACAGTTTTATAATTCACCCCTCCACTTT. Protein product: CASGLNGQFYNSPLHF.

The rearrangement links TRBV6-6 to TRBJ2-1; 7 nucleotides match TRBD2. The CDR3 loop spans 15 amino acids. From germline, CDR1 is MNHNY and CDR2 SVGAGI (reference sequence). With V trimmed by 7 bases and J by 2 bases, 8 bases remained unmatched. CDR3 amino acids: CASNLRGWAYNEQFF. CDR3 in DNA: TGTGCCAGCAACTTGCGGGGGTGGGCCTACAATGAGCAGTTCTTC.

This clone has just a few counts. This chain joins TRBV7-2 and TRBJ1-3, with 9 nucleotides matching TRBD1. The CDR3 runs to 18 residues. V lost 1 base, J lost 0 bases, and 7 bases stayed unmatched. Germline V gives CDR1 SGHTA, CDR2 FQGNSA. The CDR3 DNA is TGTGCCAGCAGCTTAGAGGTGGGACAGGGAAGCTCTGGAAACACCATATATTTT. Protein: CASSLEVGQGSSGNTIYF.

CDR3 residues: CATRRTGNTGELFF. The DNA of the CDR3 is TGTGCCACCCGAAGGACAGGGAACACCGGGGAGCTGTTTTTT. V gene TRBV24-1 combines with J gene TRBJ2-2; 7 bases are a match to TRBD1. The germline CDR1 and CDR2 sequences are KGHDR and SFDVKD. J gave up 1 base and V 9 bases, and 4 bases lay outside the gene matches. CDR3 length: 14 amino acids.

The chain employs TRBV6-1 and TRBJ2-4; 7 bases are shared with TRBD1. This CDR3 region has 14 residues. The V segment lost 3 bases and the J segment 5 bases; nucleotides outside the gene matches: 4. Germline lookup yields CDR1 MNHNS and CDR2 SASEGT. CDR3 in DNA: TGTGCCAGCAGTGAGACAGGGCTCGAAAACATTCAGTACTTC. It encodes CASSETGLENIQYF.

Here the CDR3 DNA reads TGTGCCAGCAGCTTACCAGGACAGCCCCAGCATTTT. Translated: CASSLPGQPQHF. This rearrangement joins TRBV7-9 to TRBJ1-5; D is uncertain. The V end lost 2 bases, the J end lost 7 bases, and 6 bases lay between the germline ends. Per germline, CDR1 SEHNR and CDR2 FQNEAQ (reference sequence). CDR3 length: 12 residues.

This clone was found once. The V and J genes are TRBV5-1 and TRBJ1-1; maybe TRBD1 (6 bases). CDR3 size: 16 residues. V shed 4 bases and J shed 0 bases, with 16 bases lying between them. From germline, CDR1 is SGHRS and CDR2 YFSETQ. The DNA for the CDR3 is TGCGCCAGCAGCCCTACGGGGGGCGCGATGAACACTGAAGCTTTCTTT. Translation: CASSPTGGAMNTEAFF.

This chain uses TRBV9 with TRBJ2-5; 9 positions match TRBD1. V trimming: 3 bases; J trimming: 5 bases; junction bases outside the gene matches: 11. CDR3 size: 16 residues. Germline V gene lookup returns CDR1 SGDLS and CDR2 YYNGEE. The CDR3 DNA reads TGTGCCAGCAGCGGGACAGGGGCCGCAGGGAGGGAGACCCAGTACTTC. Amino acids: CASSGTGAAGRETQYF.